The 3 T cell receptor beta chains reported below all come from one sample, sequenced in a study of CD8 T cells in ankylosing spondylitis. Whole-study findings and limits: Typical of ankylosing spondylitis blood, it appeared, was a TCR beta motif of several highly homologous variants.

Their antigen targets remain unknown. TCRdb re-analysed the 5' RACE reads in MiXCR, keeping a single row per CDR3 protein. In the table there are hundreds of thousands of distinct CDR3 sequences, 9.5% to 15% of which are singletons. Sample: blood, either unsorted or a sorted T cell fraction (not recorded which). These receptors all come from a male donor with ankylosing spondylitis.

This clonotype came up a few times. V gene TRBV11-2 combines with J gene TRBJ2-7; 10 nucleotides agree with TRBD1. The V segment lost 6 bases and the J segment 3 bases; nucleotides outside the gene matches: 14. The CDR3 runs to 17 residues. Per the germline V gene, CDR1 is SGHAT and CDR2 is FQNNGV. Here the CDR3 DNA reads TGTGCCAGCAGTTGGAACTTCGGGGACAGGGGAATCTACGAGCAGTACTTC. Protein: CASSWNFGDRGIYEQYF.

The gene calls are TRBV7-2 and TRBJ2-1, with D possibly being TRBD1 or TRBD2 (6 bases each). The CDR3 length is 16 residues. Germline V lookup: CDR1 SGHTA, CDR2 FQGNSA. The ends were cut back, 5 bases at V and 4 bases at J, with 18 bases in the middle. CDR3 protein: CASSLRDIAGYNEQFF. DNA for the CDR3: TGTGCCAGCAGCCTTCGGGACATTGCGGGATACAATGAGCAGTTCTTC.

This clonotype was found a few times. The genes are TRBV20-1 and TRBJ2-7, with a tentative D call TRBD1 (5 bases). Trimming took 2 bases from V and 3 from J, leaving 11 bases between them. Germline V gene lookup returns CDR1 DFQATT and CDR2 SNEGSKA (reference sequence). The CDR3 loop spans 13 amino acids. The CDR3 DNA is TGCAGTGCTAGATCGACAGTTCTCTACGAGCAGTACTTC. Amino acid sequence: CSARSTVLYEQYF.